The T cell receptor (beta chain) under discussion was sequenced for a study of T cells in localized non-small cell lung cancer. This clone occurred a few times. Its specificity is unknown. Libraries were prepared by immunoSEQ multiplex PCR; TCRdb keeps only in-frame clonotypes and omits some of them. The repertoire holds roughly 2,000 clones, with around 23% as singletons. This CDR3 is 13 amino acids long. V lost 7 bases to trimming and J lost 5 bases, with 11 bases between them. CDR1 and CDR2 (germline): MNHGY, SAAAGT. Study-wide results and caveats: Among the tissues sampled, uninvolved adjacent lung had the highest T cell clonality, above tumor. Within adjacent lung there appeared a median roughly 60 of the top 100 tumor clones. Investigators sequenced only a single tumor region, leaving heterogeneity possible.

The sample in question was lung tumor tissue, obtained before any cancer treatment. The chain joins TRBV6-8 to TRBJ1-4, with D possibly being TRBD1 (6 bases). The sequence was obtained from a male donor at least 60 years old with stage II lung adenocarcinoma. The CDR3 loop is CASTRDMNEKLFF. The CDR3 DNA reads TGTGCCAGCACCCGGGACATGAATGAAAAACTGTTTTTT.